This T cell receptor beta chain was identified during a study of cytotoxic CD8 clonotypes in ibrutinib-treated CLL. Study context: Across the patients, 11 were relapsed/refractory, 15 treatment-naive and about 17 IGHV unmutated. Once treatment had gone on for a median of 12 months, range 6 to 36, response samples were drawn. Study-wide results and caveats: At progression, clonality fell back toward baseline after rising at ibrutinib response. With treatment, public clonotypes, which were uncommon, either contracted or remained stable.

Data came from immunoSEQ multiplex PCR; TCRdb stores just in-frame clones and leaves some out. The sample yields about 300,000 clones, around 69% seen once. This CDR3 comprises 11 residues. Looked up from germline, CDR1 is ENHRY and CDR2 is SYGVKD. V lost 0 bases to trimming and J lost 6 bases, with 2 bases between them. A few counts support this clone. Its antigen is as yet unknown. The V gene is TRBV10-3, the J gene TRBJ1-2; D uncertain. The receptor was isolated from a human donor with chronic lymphocytic leukemia. The sample was PBMCs, taken at disease progression, from a patient treated with ibrutinib. CDR3: CAISESDGYTF. The CDR3 DNA sequence: TGTGCCATCAGTGAGTCGGATGGCTACACCTTC.